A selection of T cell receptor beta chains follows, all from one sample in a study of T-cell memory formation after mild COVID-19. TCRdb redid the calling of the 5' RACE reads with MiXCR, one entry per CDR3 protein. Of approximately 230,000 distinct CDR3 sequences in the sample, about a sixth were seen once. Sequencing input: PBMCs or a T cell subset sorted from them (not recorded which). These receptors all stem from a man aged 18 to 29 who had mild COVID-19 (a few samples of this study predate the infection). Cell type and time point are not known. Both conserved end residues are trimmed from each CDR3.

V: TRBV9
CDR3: ASSAQYNEQF

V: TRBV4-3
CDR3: ASSQEGLAGGFTDTQY

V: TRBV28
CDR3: ASSLRDTWV

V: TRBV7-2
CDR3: ASTSGLAGTDTQY

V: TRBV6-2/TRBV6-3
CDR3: ASSPPGLIIDEQF

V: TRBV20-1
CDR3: SALRPGRETQY

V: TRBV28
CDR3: ASSRDTGYTQY

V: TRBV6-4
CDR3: ASSPAQGYLYGYT

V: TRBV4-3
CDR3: ASSPRPSQVGNTDTQY

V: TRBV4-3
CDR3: ASSQDGRRRENYGYT

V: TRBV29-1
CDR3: SVREGVQNSPLH

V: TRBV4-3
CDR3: ASSQVGQGYDEQF

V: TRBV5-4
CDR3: ASSRGQGFGNEQY

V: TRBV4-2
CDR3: ASSQDYREAYEQY

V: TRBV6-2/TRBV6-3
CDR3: ASLPRRSSYNEQF

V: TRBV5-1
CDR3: ASSSGQSGANVLT

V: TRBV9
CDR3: ASSVAPRTSTDTQY

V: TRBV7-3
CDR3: ASSTGGDTGELF